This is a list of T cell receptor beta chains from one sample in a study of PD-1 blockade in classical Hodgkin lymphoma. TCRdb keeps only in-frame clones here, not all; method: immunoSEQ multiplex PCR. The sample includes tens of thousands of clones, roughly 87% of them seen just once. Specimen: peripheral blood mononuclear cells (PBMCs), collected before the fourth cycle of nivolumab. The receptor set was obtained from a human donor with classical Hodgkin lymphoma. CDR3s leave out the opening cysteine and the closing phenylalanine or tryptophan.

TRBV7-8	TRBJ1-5	ASSLEGRSWPQH
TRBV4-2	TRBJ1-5	ASSHDRGLKQPQH
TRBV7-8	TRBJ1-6	ASSPAPGDRYNSPLH
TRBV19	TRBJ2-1	ASSIGGTSYNEQF
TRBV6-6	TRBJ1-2	ASNSQGVSNYGYT
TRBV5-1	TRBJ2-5	ASSSGGGLETQY
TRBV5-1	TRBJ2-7	ASSLVQGFSSYEQY
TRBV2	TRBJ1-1	ASSDRREAF
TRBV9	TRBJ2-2	ASGQENTGELF
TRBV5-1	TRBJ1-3	ASSLDSLGSGNTIY
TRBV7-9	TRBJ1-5	ARRTRSNQPQH
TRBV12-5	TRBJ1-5	ARQRGNQPQH
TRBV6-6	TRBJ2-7	ASKRTGGPYEQY
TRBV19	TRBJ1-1	ASSILWGTEAF
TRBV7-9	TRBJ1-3	ASSFPLSSGNTIY
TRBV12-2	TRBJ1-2	ASRSHGQVNYGYT
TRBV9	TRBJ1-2	ASSVDGGGYGYT
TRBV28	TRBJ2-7	ASSLLRVFYEQY
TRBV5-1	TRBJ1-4	ASSLGTEGEKLF
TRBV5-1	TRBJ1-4	ASSITGQGGEKLF
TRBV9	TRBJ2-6	ASSAQGSGANVLT
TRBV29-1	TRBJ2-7	SVYRVGDYEQY
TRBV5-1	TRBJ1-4	ASSLDSRRATNEKLF
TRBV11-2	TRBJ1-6	ASNSGSGFINSPLH
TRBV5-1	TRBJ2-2	ASSRDGSGTGELF
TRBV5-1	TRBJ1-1	ASSLTGLEGTEAF
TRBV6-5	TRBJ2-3	ASRPSSGGLDTQY
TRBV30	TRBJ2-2	AWSVALNTGELF
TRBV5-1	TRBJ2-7	ASSVGQGSYEQY
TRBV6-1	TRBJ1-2	ASSEAVSLGGLDYGYT
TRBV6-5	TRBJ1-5	ASSYSRGQPQH
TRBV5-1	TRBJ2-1	ASSDIAGGPNYNNEQF
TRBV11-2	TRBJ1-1	ASSLPSWGWGMNTEAF
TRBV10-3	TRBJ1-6	AITRDRAPNSPLH
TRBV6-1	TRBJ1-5	ASSEVGGGGNQPQH
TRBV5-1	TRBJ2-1	ASSFQGPNEQF
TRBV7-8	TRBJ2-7	ASSLEHGNYEQY
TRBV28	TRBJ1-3	ASSLPGIAGNTIY
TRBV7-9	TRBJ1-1	ASSLTAEAF
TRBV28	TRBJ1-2	ASKAGGFQNYGYT
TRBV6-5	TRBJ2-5	ASSTGGYETQY
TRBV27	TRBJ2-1	ASSSSRGGSSYNEQF
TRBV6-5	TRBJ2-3	ASGGPTDTQY
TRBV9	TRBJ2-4	ASSPLPAPNGFIESKNIQY
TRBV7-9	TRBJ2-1	ASSLDREQF
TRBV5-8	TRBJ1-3	ASSLEGSLNTIY
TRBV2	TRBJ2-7	ASSERKGYEQY
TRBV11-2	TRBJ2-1	ASSLVRGPLMNEQF
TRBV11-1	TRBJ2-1	ASSLYPPSTAYNEQF
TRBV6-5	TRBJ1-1	ASSTGGLANTEAF
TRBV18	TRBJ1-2	ASSPRGVDYGYT
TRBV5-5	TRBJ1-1	ASSLHGWTEAF